The 3 T cell receptor beta chains below all came from one sample that was sequenced in a study of human T cells and chemical hapten exposure. The time point: patch test 1, 2 weeks after DPC sensitization. Treatment noted: therapeutic diphenylcyclopropenone sensitization with weekly scalp DPC. Total RNA extraction was carried out from unfractionated whole blood. Via MiXCR, TCRdb re-called the RACE reads, giving one row per CDR3 protein. The table has about 52,000 distinct CDR3 sequences, roughly 11% seen once. This material consisted of whole blood, taken in connection with sensitization to the hapten diphenylcyclopropenone (DPC). The receptors derive from a woman aged 40 to 50 with alopecia areata. Some clones in this sample may be carry-over from other donors' samples.

The chain couples TRBV29-1 to TRBJ2-7; weak D call: TRBD2 (5 bases). With 0 bases removed from V and 7 bases from J, the gap between germline ends came to 13 bases. Germline values: CDR1 SQVTM, CDR2 ANQGSEA. CDR3 length: 13 residues. The CDR3 DNA is TGCAGCGTTGAAGATCCAACTAGGAGGGAGCAGTACTTC. This codes for CSVEDPTRREQYF.

V and J are TRBV29-1 and TRBJ2-5; maybe TRBD1 (6 bases). The CDR3 length is 12 residues. Germline CDR1 is SQVTM and CDR2 is ANQGSEA. The DNA for the CDR3 is TGCAGAGGACAGTTGTACCAAGAGACCCAGTACTTC. Amino acids: CRGQLYQETQYF.

This clonotype was detected many times. This chain joins TRBV9 and TRBJ2-3, with a weak D call TRBD2 (6 bases). The CDR3 spans 14 residues. Per the germline V gene, CDR1 is SGDLS and CDR2 is YYNGEE. The ends were cut back, 0 bases at V and 2 bases at J, with 7 bases in the middle. CDR3 coding DNA: TGTGCCAGCAGCGTAGGCGGGAACACAGATACGCAGTATTTT. This translates into CASSVGGNTDTQYF.